A single sample is the source of the 31 T cell receptor beta chains below, sequenced in a study of cytomegalovirus exposure and HLA in healthy donors. In the PCR, 60 Vbeta and 13 Jbeta primers were used. The repertoire was sequenced with immunoSEQ multiplex PCR; TCRdb's copy has only in-frame clones and lacks some. The sample yields about 140,000 clones, roughly 65% seen once. Sequencing used PBMCs. The source is a woman aged 25 to 39 in good health and CMV-seronegative.

The J gene is TRBJ2-7, the V gene TRBV5-6; D gene ambiguous. Trimming removed 4 bases from V and 2 bases from J, with 10 bases in between. The germline CDR1 and CDR2 sequences are SGHDT and YYEEEE. The CDR3 contains 13 residues. CDR3 in amino acids: CASSRGETYEQYF. In DNA form, the CDR3 reads TGTGCCAGCAGCCGAGGTGAGACCTACGAGCAGTACTTC. The whole variable domain, filled in from reference TRBV5-6 and TRBJ2-7, reads DAGVTQSPTHLIKTRGQQVTLRCSPKSGHDTVSWYQQALGQGPQFIFQYYEEEERQRGNFPDRFSGHQFPNYSSELNVNALLLGDSALYLCASSRGETYEQYFGPGTRLTVT.

This chain uses TRBV27 with TRBJ2-5; D ambiguous. Germline-derived CDR1 and CDR2 are MNHEY and SMNVEV (reference sequence). Between the trimmed V and J ends, which lost 8 bases and 5 bases, there was a span of 6 bases. This CDR3 is 10 amino acids long. The CDR3 region is CASPRETQYF. CDR3 DNA sequence: TGTGCCAGCCCCCGGGAGACCCAGTACTTC.

The chain recombines TRBV6-1 with TRBJ2-2; the D gene is possibly TRBD2 (6 bases). V was clipped by 1 base and J by 1 base, with 7 bases between them. Germline loops: CDR1 MNHNS, CDR2 SASEGT. The CDR3 has 15 residues. The CDR3 DNA follows: TGTGCCAGCAGTGAAGTGGGGGGGAACACCGGGGAGCTGTTTTTT. It specifies CASSEVGGNTGELFF.

This chain connects TRBV9 to TRBJ1-4, with D possibly being TRBD1 (6 bases). Germline values: CDR1 SGDLS, CDR2 YYNGEE. This CDR3 comprises 15 residues. The V and J ends lost 4 bases and 5 bases respectively, with 15 bases between them. Here the CDR3 DNA reads TGTGCCAGCAGCCTCGCTCCAACAGGGAATGAAAAACTGTTTTTT. Amino acid sequence: CASSLAPTGNEKLFF.

This clone was recorded a few times. J is TRBJ1-2 and V is TRBV28; 11 positions agree with TRBD1. After removal of 6 bases from V and 3 bases from J, the junction contained 6 bases not matched to a gene. The CDR3 has 15 residues. Germline V gene lookup returns CDR1 MDHEN and CDR2 SYDVKM. CDR3 in amino acids: CASSPGTGGYYGYTF. The CDR3 bases are TGTGCCAGCAGCCCCGGGACAGGGGGGTACTATGGCTACACCTTC.

This clone was seen a few times. The rearrangement uses TRBV4-1 and TRBJ1-6; D gene ambiguous. Between the trimmed V and J ends, which lost 0 bases and 0 bases, there was a span of 9 bases. This CDR3 is 17 amino acids long. CDR1 MGHRA and CDR2 YSYEKL come from the germline V gene. The CDR3 nucleotides read TGCGCCAGCAGCCAAGAAGGAGGGAGCTCCTATAATTCACCCCTCCACTTT. This codes for CASSQEGGSSYNSPLHF.

The chain links TRBV28 to TRBJ1-1; 12 positions match TRBD1. V shed 7 bases, J shed 5 bases, and the junction held 5 bases outside the gene matches. CDR3 length: 14 amino acids. CDR1 is MDHEN, CDR2 SYDVKM, per germline. This CDR3 reads CASTRGQGATEAFF. In nucleotides, the CDR3 is TGTGCCAGCACTAGGGGACAGGGGGCAACTGAAGCTTTCTTT.

Concerning this clone itself: One end of the junction is discordant with germline, which a read error may explain. J is TRBJ2-1 and V is TRBV5-1; TRBD2 agrees at 10 bases. CDR1 is SGHRS, CDR2 YFSETQ, per germline. The length of the CDR3 is 16 residues. CDR3 protein: CARSSSLAGGLNEQFF. CDR3 bases: TGCGCCAGAAGCTCCTCTTTAGCGGGGGGCCTCAATGAGCAGTTCTTC.

This clone appeared a single time. Additional DNA sequences in this sample encode the identical CDR3. The chain employs TRBV7-2 and TRBJ2-3, with 11 bases matching TRBD2. From germline, CDR1 is SGHTA and CDR2 FQGNSA. V shed 5 bases and J 4 bases; nucleotides not matched to a gene: 8. CDR3 length: 16 residues. The CDR3 reads CASSPIAGGPPDTQYF. For the CDR3, the DNA is TGTGCCAGCAGCCCTATAGCGGGAGGGCCCCCAGATACGCAGTATTTT.

V is TRBV2 and J is TRBJ2-5; 12 bases match TRBD2. The trim removed 10 bases at V and 0 bases at J, leaving 18 bases unmatched. Germline CDR1 is SNHLY and CDR2 is FYNNEI. The CDR3 is 19 residues long. The CDR3 sequence is CATTPSRLAGVGYQETQYF. In nucleotides, the CDR3 is TGTGCCACCACCCCGAGCCGACTAGCGGGAGTGGGCTACCAAGAGACCCAGTACTTC.

The chain couples TRBV2 to TRBJ2-7, with D maybe TRBD2 (6 bases). Per the germline V gene, CDR1 is SNHLY and CDR2 is FYNNEI. CDR3 length equals 16 residues. Trimming pared 7 bases from V and 0 bases from J, leaving 19 bases between. CDR3 protein: CASTITGRPTSYEQYV. CDR3 DNA: TGTGCCAGCACCATAACGGGGAGGCCGACCTCCTACGAGCAGTACGTC.

CDR3 protein: CASSLSTGNTIYF. CDR3 nucleotides: TGTGCCAGCAGCTTATCTACTGGAAACACCATATATTTT. This chain joins TRBV11-1 and TRBJ1-3, with D hard to call. This CDR3 spans 13 amino acids. Per germline, CDR1 SGHAT and CDR2 FQDESV (reference sequence). Trimming shortened V by 2 bases and J by 2 bases, and 4 bases separated the two germline ends.

This clone turned up a few times. The chain links TRBV5-5 to TRBJ2-7; TRBD1 agrees at 9 bases. The CDR3 totals 15 residues. CDR1 SGHKS and CDR2 YYEKEE come from the germline V gene (reference sequence). V lost 0 bases and J lost 3; bases outside the gene matches: 4. CDR3 residues: CASSLGRTGDYEQYV. The CDR3 DNA sequence: TGTGCCAGCAGCTTGGGGAGGACAGGGGACTACGAGCAGTACGTC.

The gene calls are TRBV18 and TRBJ2-2; 10 nucleotides align to TRBD2. Per the germline V gene, CDR1 is KGHSH and CDR2 is LQKENI. The CDR3 consists of 16 residues. The trim removed 1 base at V and 2 bases at J, leaving 1 base unmatched. CDR3 protein: CASSPLAGGNTGELFF. CDR3 sequence (DNA): TGTGCCAGCTCACCACTAGCGGGGGGAAACACCGGGGAGCTGTTTTTT.

This chain links TRBV27 with TRBJ2-3; 8 bases line up with TRBD2. The V gene end was trimmed by 3 bases and the J gene end by 0 bases; junction bases not matched to a gene: 5. CDR1 and CDR2 from the germline V gene are MNHEY and SMNVEV (reference sequence). The CDR3 spans 16 residues. CDR3 DNA: TGTGCCAGCAGTTTTTCCGGGGGGGTTAGCACAGATACGCAGTATTTT. The encoded protein is CASSFSGGVSTDTQYF.

Points on this clone: A junction boundary mismatches the germline segment, possibly from a read error. The chain uses TRBV7-9 and TRBJ2-1; 7 positions agree with TRBD2. The CDR3 runs 17 residues. The germline V gene encodes CDR1 SEHNR and CDR2 FQNEAQ (reference sequence). In DNA form, the CDR3 reads TGTTCCAGCAGCTTAGGGTCTGCGGGAGTCTCCTACAATGAGCAGTTCTTC. It yields the protein CSSSLGSAGVSYNEQFF.

The V and J genes are TRBV30 and TRBJ2-5; TRBD1 might be the D (5 bases). There are 12 residues in the CDR3. Germline values: CDR1 GTSNPN, CDR2 SVGIG (reference sequence). The V end was cut by 2 bases, the J end by 5 bases, with 9 bases between. This chain's CDR3 is CAWSKPGETQYF. The CDR3 nucleotides are TGTGCCTGGAGTAAACCAGGGGAGACCCAGTACTTC.

This chain joins TRBV29-1 and TRBJ2-3; a weak D match, TRBD1 (5 bases). Germline CDR1 is SQVTM and CDR2 is ANQGSEA. The CDR3 loop spans 12 amino acids. V was trimmed by 6 bases and J by 6 bases, leaving 13 bases between them. Written as DNA, the CDR3 is TGCAGCGTCCGACCAGGGCCCGATACGCAGTATTTT. It encodes CSVRPGPDTQYF.

This sequence joins TRBV29-1 and TRBJ1-1; a weak D match, TRBD1 (6 bases). With 6 bases removed from V and 3 bases from J, the gap between germline ends came to 17 bases. Germline lookup yields CDR1 SQVTM and CDR2 ANQGSEA. CDR3 length equals 14 residues. The CDR3 spells CSVTWTARDTEAFF. The CDR3 nucleotides are TGCAGCGTAACTTGGACAGCTCGGGACACTGAAGCTTTCTTT.

The genes are TRBV9 and TRBJ2-3; 9 nucleotides agree with TRBD2. With V trimmed by 0 bases and J by 5 bases, 4 bases remained unmatched. Per germline, CDR1 SGDLS and CDR2 YYNGEE. The CDR3 spans 15 residues. The CDR3 region has the DNA TGTGCCAGCAGCGTAGGCGGGGGGGCCAAAGATACGCAGTATTTT. This translates into CASSVGGGAKDTQYF.

V is TRBV7-9 and J is TRBJ2-1; D is undetermined. Germline-derived CDR1 and CDR2 are SEHNR and FQNEAQ (reference sequence). With 2 bases removed from V and 6 bases from J, the gap between germline ends came to 8 bases. CDR3 length: 13 residues. CDR3 bases: TGTGCCAGCAGCTTAAGTCTTAGCAATGAGCAGTTCTTC. Translation gives CASSLSLSNEQFF.

The chain employs TRBV28 and TRBJ2-5; possibly TRBD2 for D (6 bases). The ends were cut back, 6 bases at V and 2 bases at J, with 16 bases in the middle. CDR1 and CDR2 from the germline V gene are MDHEN and SYDVKM. This CDR3 region has 15 residues. CDR3 sequence (DNA): TGTGCCAGCAGCTCCCAAGCGGGCGCACAAGAGACCCAGTACTTC. Amino acid sequence: CASSSQAGAQETQYF. The entire variable domain, with the rest obtained from reference TRBV28 and TRBJ2-5, is as follows: DVKVTQSSRYLVKRTGEKVFLECVQDMDHENMFWYRQDPGLGLRLIYFSYDVKMKEKGDIPEGYSVSREKKERFSLILESASTNQTSMYLCASSSQAGAQETQYFGPGTRLLVL.

The CDR3 DNA reads TGTGCCAGCAGTTACGGGGGCGCGCAGCCCCAGCATTTT. It yields the protein CASSYGGAQPQHF. This chain joins TRBV6-6 and TRBJ1-5; D may be TRBD1 (6 bases). The CDR3 has 13 residues. V was shortened by 2 bases and J by 7 bases, with 9 bases between the two germline ends. Germline CDR1 and CDR2: MNHNY and SVGAGI (reference sequence).

This rearrangement joins TRBV28 to TRBJ1-1; the match to TRBD1 covers 9 bases. This CDR3 comprises 15 residues. V gave up 7 bases and J gave up 6 bases; unmatched junction bases: 12. The germline V gene encodes CDR1 MDHEN and CDR2 SYDVKM. Here the CDR3 reads CASIRARWDRAEAFF. The CDR3 DNA reads as TGTGCCAGCATCCGCGCGCGTTGGGACAGGGCTGAAGCTTTCTTT.

This sequence joins TRBV13 and TRBJ2-5, with 9 bases fitting TRBD2. Germline V gene sequence: CDR1 PRHDT, CDR2 FYEKMQ (reference sequence). The junction had 7 bases not matched to a gene; V was cut back by 3 bases and J by 5 bases. CDR3 length: 15 residues. Here the CDR3 reads CASSFQAGGRETQYF. The CDR3 nucleotides are TGTGCCAGCAGCTTCCAAGCGGGGGGACGGGAGACCCAGTACTTC.

The J gene is TRBJ2-7, the V gene TRBV6-6, with D perhaps matching TRBD1 (6 bases). From germline, CDR1 is MNHNY and CDR2 SVGAGI (reference sequence). The CDR3 contains 14 residues. V was trimmed by 5 bases and J by 2 bases, leaving 13 bases between them. For the CDR3, the DNA is TGTGCCAGCAGTACCCGGACAGAAGCCTACGAGCAGTACGTC. Protein sequence: CASSTRTEAYEQYV.

The chain combines TRBV29-1 with TRBJ2-6; D may be TRBD2 (6 bases). Germline V gives CDR1 SQVTM, CDR2 ANQGSEA. CDR3 length equals 14 residues. Deletions cut 7 bases from V and 2 bases from J, with 12 bases between. The CDR3 DNA follows: TGCAGCGCGGGGGACTTCGCTGGGGCCAACGTCCTGACTTTC. It is translated as CSAGDFAGANVLTF.

This chain links TRBV28 with TRBJ1-2; TRBD1 matches at 7 bases. This CDR3 has 15 amino acids. The trim removed 8 bases at V and 3 bases at J, leaving 12 bases unmatched. The germline CDR1 and CDR2 sequences are MDHEN and SYDVKM. The CDR3 reads CASAVMGQPHYGYTF. The CDR3 DNA reads TGTGCCAGCGCCGTAATGGGACAGCCCCACTATGGCTACACCTTC.

This rearrangement joins TRBV28 to TRBJ2-3; D gene unclear. Germline V CDR1 and CDR2: MDHEN, SYDVKM. Trimming removed 2 bases at V and 9 bases at J, with 12 bases between. There are 13 residues in the CDR3. In DNA form, the CDR3 reads TGTGCCAGCAGTTTACCCAGCCCCGGGACGCAGTATTTT. Translated: CASSLPSPGTQYF. Filled out from reference TRBV28 and TRBJ2-3, the complete variable domain reads DVKVTQSSRYLVKRTGEKVFLECVQDMDHENMFWYRQDPGLGLRLIYFSYDVKMKEKGDIPEGYSVSREKKERFSLILESASTNQTSMYLCASSLPSPGTQYFGPGTRLTVL.

The chain has TRBV19 and TRBJ2-3, with a weak D call TRBD2 (5 bases). Germline CDR1 reads LNHDA; CDR2 reads SQIVND (reference sequence). The CDR3 is made up of 17 amino acids. With 5 bases removed from V and 2 bases from J, the gap between germline ends came to 20 bases. CDR3 residues: CASSETGLPSITDTQYF. The CDR3 bases are TGTGCCAGTAGTGAAACCGGGCTCCCTAGCATCACAGATACGCAGTATTTT.

The rearrangement uses TRBV7-2 and TRBJ2-3, with D possibly matching TRBD2 (5 bases). Germline V CDR1 and CDR2: SGHTA, FQGNSA. V dropped 5 bases and J dropped 0 bases, with 15 bases sitting between them. This CDR3 has 16 residues. The CDR3 reads CASSPRSGPSTDTQYF. The CDR3 nucleotides are TGTGCCAGCAGCCCTAGGAGCGGACCGAGCACAGATACGCAGTATTTT.